This T cell receptor beta chain was captured in a study of shared clonotypes between healthy human individuals. V was pared by 2 bases and J by 1 base, with 14 bases between. The CDR3 sequence is 16 residues long. The germline gives CDR1 MDHEN, CDR2 SYDVKM. Regarding the study as a whole: Sharing across four donors was highest in naive CD4 (roughly 5%) and lowest in memory CD8 (roughly 0.4%). Clonotypes not shared had lower generation probabilities than those common to all four donors.

Clones were sequenced by immunoSEQ multiplex PCR, and TCRdb holds only the in-frame ones, with some missing. This table holds approximately 2,000,000 clones, around 93% found once. This clone was picked up one time. Antigen: not known. Only CD45RO-negative cells positively selected for CCR7 counted as naive CD8 cells, so terminally differentiated effector memory CD45RA+ cells were excluded. Sequenced sample: naive CD8+ T cells from PBMCs. The chain employs TRBV28 and TRBJ1-1; a weak D match, TRBD1 (6 bases). The receptor was derived from a man aged 18 to 29 in good health. Some clones in this sample may be carry-over from other donors' samples. This chain's CDR3 is CASSLVAGARNTEAFF. For the CDR3, the DNA is TGTGCCAGCAGTTTAGTGGCAGGGGCGCGGAACACTGAAGCTTTCTTT.